Listed below are T cell receptor beta chains from one sample, sequenced in a study of T cell responses to AZD1222 COVID-19 vaccine. Data came from immunoSEQ multiplex PCR; TCRdb stores just in-frame clones and leaves some out. The sample has approximately 60,000 clones; 75% to 90% are singletons. The material was peripheral blood, obtained on day 0 of MenACWY control vaccination. These receptors were taken from an adult in good health. CDR3s include the opening cysteine and the closing phenylalanine or tryptophan. The D gene is left open where the match is weak. Expanded clones are given a class, and other clones once, few, many or no size at all.

cdr3_nt | cdr3_aa | d_call | j_call | clone_size | v_call
TGCAGCGTTGAGCCCTTGGGACTTGAGCAGTTCTTC | CSVEPLGLEQFF | - | TRBJ2-1 | - | TRBV29-1
TGTGCCAGCAGTTTAGCTATTCATCAGCCCCAGCATTTT | CASSLAIHQPQHF | - | TRBJ1-5 | - | TRBV28
TGTGCCAGCAGCGTAGTAACTACAGCGAACACTGAAGCTTTCTTT | CASSVVTTANTEAFF | - | TRBJ1-1 | - | TRBV9
TGCGCCAGCAGCTTGTCGGCCCGGGGCGGCGAGCAGTACTTC | CASSLSARGGEQYF | - | TRBJ2-7 | - | TRBV5-1
TGTGCCTGCCGGGACCGTCAAAGCAATCAGCCCCAGCATTTT | CACRDRQSNQPQHF | - | TRBJ1-5 | - | TRBV19
TGTGCCAGCAGTTTAAAGGCGGGACAGGGATTTGGCTACACCTTC | CASSLKAGQGFGYTF | TRBD1 | TRBJ1-2 | once | TRBV27
TGTGCCAGCAGTTTATCCGGAGGGGCCCAAGAGACCCAGTACTTC | CASSLSGGAQETQYF | - | TRBJ2-5 | once | TRBV27
TGTGCCAGTAGTATACGCCTTGTGGGGCCCGGACAGGGCTATGGCTACACCTTC | CASSIRLVGPGQGYGYTF | TRBD1 | TRBJ1-2 | - | TRBV19
TGTGCCAGCAGCGGGGTGGGGTCTGGAAACACCATATATTTT | CASSGVGSGNTIYF | - | TRBJ1-3 | - | TRBV5-5
TGCGCCAGCAGCCAAGCATCCAGTTCTGGGAACTATGGCTACACCTTC | CASSQASSSGNYGYTF | - | TRBJ1-2 | - | TRBV4-1
TGTGCCAGCAGGGGACGGATCAATGAGCAGTTCTTC | CASRGRINEQFF | - | TRBJ2-1 | - | TRBV6-5
TGTGCCAGCATCGGACGAATGAGGGACAGGGCCAATCAGCCCCAGCATTTT | CASIGRMRDRANQPQHF | TRBD1 | TRBJ1-5 | - | TRBV28
TGTGCCAGCAGCCGACTCGGAGGCGGTGAAGCTTTCTTT | CASSRLGGGEAFF | - | TRBJ1-1 | - | TRBV6-5
TGTGCCAGCAGCCTAACAGGGAACTACGAGCAGTACTTC | CASSLTGNYEQYF | - | TRBJ2-7 | - | TRBV7-8
TGCGCCAGCAGTGAGCAGGTGAGTCAGCCCCAGCATTTT | CASSEQVSQPQHF | - | TRBJ1-5 | - | TRBV10-1
TGTGCCTGGAGTGCCGCTGCACCCCTCCACTTT | CAWSAAAPLHF | - | TRBJ1-6 | - | TRBV30